This T cell receptor (beta chain) is from a study of circulating and synovial CD4+ cells in juvenile arthritis. Study-wide results and limits: T cell genome counts differed by at least an order of magnitude between CPL and CD4 samples. Circulating pathogenic-like lymphocytes shared a substantially higher fraction of CDR3 sequences with synovium than bulk blood.

Germline V gene data show CDR1 as MNHEY and CDR2 as SVGAGI. Trimming shortened V by 5 bases and J by 1 base, and 9 bases separated the two germline ends. The CDR3 has 14 amino acids. Sequenced samples came from active juvenile idiopathic arthritis patients. Points on this clone: The antigen is not known.

Clones were read by immunoSEQ multiplex PCR, and TCRdb kept only the in-frame ones, dropping some. The sample contains about 34,000 clones, around 95% of which appear only once. The chain has TRBV6-5 and TRBJ1-5; maybe TRBD1 (6 bases). The specimen was CD4+ T cells from blood. The TCR was taken from a human donor with juvenile idiopathic arthritis. As DNA, the CDR3 is TGTGCCAGCAGTGAAGGACAGAGCAATCAGCCCCAGCATTTT. Protein product: CASSEGQSNQPQHF.